These T cell receptor beta chains were read from a single sample in a study of blood T cell repertoires in COVID-19. Only in-frame clones appear in the TCRdb table, and some are missing; sequencing was by immunoSEQ multiplex PCR. The sample holds about 130,000 clones, around 81% seen once. The sample comprised peripheral blood. These receptors originate from a woman aged 45-59 years with acute or convalescent COVID-19. CDR3s include the opening cysteine and the closing phenylalanine or tryptophan. Fields, in order: clone size, J gene, V gene, D gene, CDR3 DNA, CDR3 protein. D genes are given only for firm matches. Size tells how often a clone was seen (once, few, many) or the class of an expanded clone, and some rows leave it out.

clone size: NA; J gene: TRBJ1-3; V gene: TRBV6-6; D gene: NA; CDR3 DNA: TGTGCCAGCACCCACGGGGGGGGTCTCTCTGGAAACACCATATATTTT; CDR3 protein: CASTHGGGLSGNTIYF
clone size: NA; J gene: TRBJ2-5; V gene: TRBV4-1; D gene: NA; CDR3 DNA: TGCGCCAGCAGCCAAGAGTCAGGGGGAGGGACCCAGTACTTC; CDR3 protein: CASSQESGGGTQYF
clone size: NA; J gene: TRBJ1-3; V gene: TRBV2; D gene: NA; CDR3 DNA: TGTGCCAGCAAAGCATCCGGGGAGAGCACCATATATTTT; CDR3 protein: CASKASGESTIYF
clone size: NA; J gene: TRBJ1-2; V gene: TRBV5-6; D gene: NA; CDR3 DNA: TGTGCCAGCAGCCCGGGACTGTCGAGAAATAACTATGGCTACACCTTC; CDR3 protein: CASSPGLSRNNYGYTF
clone size: NA; J gene: TRBJ1-2; V gene: TRBV5-5; D gene: TRBD1; CDR3 DNA: TGTGCCAGCAGCTCAGCCCTTCAGACAGGGCGCTACACCTTC; CDR3 protein: CASSSALQTGRYTF
clone size: NA; J gene: TRBJ2-7; V gene: TRBV10-3; D gene: NA; CDR3 DNA: TGTGCCATCAAGGGCGGGCGGGCCGAGCAGTACTTC; CDR3 protein: CAIKGGRAEQYF
clone size: NA; J gene: TRBJ1-2; V gene: TRBV27; D gene: NA; CDR3 DNA: TGTGCCAGCAGCAAAGAGTACAGGGTGAGTTCTAACTATGGCTACACCTTC; CDR3 protein: CASSKEYRVSSNYGYTF
clone size: NA; J gene: TRBJ2-1; V gene: TRBV5-4; D gene: NA; CDR3 DNA: TGTGCCAGCAGTAAACAGAGCTCCTACAATGAGCAGTTCTTC; CDR3 protein: CASSKQSSYNEQFF
clone size: NA; J gene: TRBJ1-2; V gene: TRBV14; D gene: NA; CDR3 DNA: TGTGCCAGCAGCCAACAGGGTTTGGTGGACTATGGCTACACCTTC; CDR3 protein: CASSQQGLVDYGYTF
clone size: NA; J gene: TRBJ2-1; V gene: TRBV12-5; D gene: NA; CDR3 DNA: TGTGCTAGTGTTCCAGGGTACAATGAGCAGTTCTTC; CDR3 protein: CASVPGYNEQFF
clone size: NA; J gene: TRBJ2-2; V gene: TRBV11-3; D gene: TRBD2; CDR3 DNA: TGTGCCAGCAGCTTAGGAGGGACTAGCGGTACCGGGGAGCTGTTTTTT; CDR3 protein: CASSLGGTSGTGELFF
clone size: NA; J gene: TRBJ2-7; V gene: TRBV27; D gene: TRBD2; CDR3 DNA: TGTGCCAGCAGTTTACTAGCGGGAGTTCCGAACGAGCAGTACTTC; CDR3 protein: CASSLLAGVPNEQYF
clone size: NA; J gene: TRBJ1-3; V gene: TRBV3-1/TRBV3-2; D gene: NA; CDR3 DNA: TGTGCCAGCAGCCAAGTGGTGCGGCTCGACTCTGGAAACACCATATATTTT; CDR3 protein: CASSQVVRLDSGNTIYF
clone size: NA; J gene: TRBJ2-1; V gene: TRBV11-3; D gene: NA; CDR3 DNA: TGTGCCAGCAGCCCCAGTGGGGAGGAACTCGATGAGCAGTTCTTC; CDR3 protein: CASSPSGEELDEQFF
clone size: NA; J gene: TRBJ1-6; V gene: TRBV18; D gene: TRBD1; CDR3 DNA: TGTGCCAGCTCACTCGGGACAGACCCACCCCTCCACTTT; CDR3 protein: CASSLGTDPPLHF
clone size: NA; J gene: TRBJ2-7; V gene: TRBV5-4; D gene: TRBD1; CDR3 DNA: TGTGCCAGCAGCGGCCGGGACAGGGGGTACGAGCAGTACTTC; CDR3 protein: CASSGRDRGYEQYF
clone size: few; J gene: TRBJ1-2; V gene: TRBV10-3; D gene: TRBD1; CDR3 DNA: TGTGCCATGGGACAGGGTCAAAACTATGGCTACACCTTC; CDR3 protein: CAMGQGQNYGYTF
clone size: NA; J gene: TRBJ2-5; V gene: TRBV19; D gene: TRBD2; CDR3 DNA: TGTGCCAGTAGTATTGTCGGGGGGGGGACCCAGTACTTC; CDR3 protein: CASSIVGGGTQYF
clone size: NA; J gene: TRBJ2-7; V gene: TRBV6-5; D gene: TRBD1; CDR3 DNA: TGTGCCAGCAGTCCACAGGGGGTGGGCGAGCAGTACTTC; CDR3 protein: CASSPQGVGEQYF
clone size: NA; J gene: TRBJ1-2; V gene: TRBV5-6; D gene: NA; CDR3 DNA: TGTGCCAGCAGCAGTACAGGAATTCCCTATGGCTACACCTTC; CDR3 protein: CASSSTGIPYGYTF
clone size: once; J gene: TRBJ1-3; V gene: TRBV5-1; D gene: TRBD1; CDR3 DNA: TGCGCCAGCAGCCCGGGACAGATCTCTGGAAACACCATATATTTT; CDR3 protein: CASSPGQISGNTIYF
clone size: NA; J gene: TRBJ1-6; V gene: TRBV7-9; D gene: NA; CDR3 DNA: TGTGCCAGCAGCTTGGCCAGGGCTAATTCACCCCTCCACTTT; CDR3 protein: CASSLARANSPLHF
clone size: NA; J gene: TRBJ1-2; V gene: TRBV30; D gene: NA; CDR3 DNA: TGTGCCTGGGAATGGGCAGCTAACTATGGCTACACCTTC; CDR3 protein: CAWEWAANYGYTF
clone size: once; J gene: TRBJ2-1; V gene: TRBV7-6; D gene: NA; CDR3 DNA: TGTGCCAGCAGCACCTGGGACTTACGAGGCAATGAGCAGTTCTTC; CDR3 protein: CASSTWDLRGNEQFF
clone size: NA; J gene: TRBJ2-5; V gene: TRBV7-7; D gene: NA; CDR3 DNA: TGTGCTAGCAGCGTATCAGGGCTCCAAGAGACCCAGTACTTC; CDR3 protein: CASSVSGLQETQYF
clone size: once; J gene: TRBJ2-2; V gene: TRBV28; D gene: TRBD2; CDR3 DNA: TGTGCCAGCGGACTATGGGGGGGTCCCGGGGAGCTGTTTTTT; CDR3 protein: CASGLWGGPGELFF
clone size: NA; J gene: TRBJ1-6; V gene: TRBV28; D gene: TRBD1; CDR3 DNA: TGTGCCAGCAGTTTCGCTCGGGACAGCTATAATTCACCCCTCCACTTT; CDR3 protein: CASSFARDSYNSPLHF
clone size: NA; J gene: TRBJ1-2; V gene: TRBV18; D gene: TRBD1; CDR3 DNA: TGTGCCAGCTCACCATACGACAGGGGCGGCTACACCTTC; CDR3 protein: CASSPYDRGGYTF
clone size: NA; J gene: TRBJ2-3; V gene: TRBV5-1; D gene: TRBD1; CDR3 DNA: TGCGCCAGCAGCCCCGGACAGGGGATAACAGCAGATACGCAGTATTTT; CDR3 protein: CASSPGQGITADTQYF
clone size: NA; J gene: TRBJ2-2; V gene: TRBV27; D gene: NA; CDR3 DNA: TGTGCCAGCACTCTTCTAGGCGGCGGGGAGCTGTTTTTT; CDR3 protein: CASTLLGGGELFF
clone size: few; J gene: TRBJ1-1; V gene: TRBV30; D gene: NA; CDR3 DNA: TGTGCCTACTCAAGACAGAACACTGAAGCTTTCTTT; CDR3 protein: CAYSRQNTEAFF
clone size: NA; J gene: TRBJ1-1; V gene: TRBV7-3; D gene: NA; CDR3 DNA: TGTGCCAGCAGTTCTAGCATGAACACTGAAGCTTTCTTT; CDR3 protein: CASSSSMNTEAFF
clone size: NA; J gene: TRBJ1-5; V gene: TRBV28; D gene: TRBD1; CDR3 DNA: TGTGCCAGCAGAACACAGGGGAATCAGCCCCAGCATTTT; CDR3 protein: CASRTQGNQPQHF
clone size: once; J gene: TRBJ2-7; V gene: TRBV5-4; D gene: TRBD2; CDR3 DNA: TGTGCCAGCAGCATTGGTCTAGCGGGAAACTACGAGCAGTACTTC; CDR3 protein: CASSIGLAGNYEQYF
clone size: NA; J gene: TRBJ1-1; V gene: TRBV27; D gene: NA; CDR3 DNA: TGTGCCAGCAGTTCGAAGGGGTTTACTGAAGCTTTCTTT; CDR3 protein: CASSSKGFTEAFF
clone size: NA; J gene: TRBJ2-1; V gene: TRBV11-3; D gene: TRBD2; CDR3 DNA: TGTGCCAGCAGCTTAGATCCCCTAGCGGGAGGGAACAATGAGCAGTTCTTC; CDR3 protein: CASSLDPLAGGNNEQFF
clone size: NA; J gene: TRBJ2-5; V gene: TRBV2; D gene: TRBD1; CDR3 DNA: TGTGCCAGCAGGGGGGGGACAGGGGAAGAGACCCAGTACTTC; CDR3 protein: CASRGGTGEETQYF
clone size: NA; J gene: TRBJ2-1; V gene: TRBV5-1; D gene: NA; CDR3 DNA: TGCGCCAGCAGCTTCGGGTCACACGGCGATGAGCAGTTCTTC; CDR3 protein: CASSFGSHGDEQFF
clone size: few; J gene: TRBJ2-1; V gene: TRBV12-3/TRBV12-4; D gene: NA; CDR3 DNA: TGTGCCAGCAGTTTTATTCATGAGCAGTTCTTC; CDR3 protein: CASSFIHEQFF
clone size: NA; J gene: TRBJ2-7; V gene: TRBV27; D gene: TRBD2; CDR3 DNA: TGTGCCAGCAGACTAGCGGGCCACTCCTACGAGCAGTACTTC; CDR3 protein: CASRLAGHSYEQYF
clone size: NA; J gene: TRBJ1-6; V gene: TRBV18; D gene: TRBD1; CDR3 DNA: TGTGCCAGCTCACCACCCGGGACAGGCCTATCTAATTCACCCCTCCACTTT; CDR3 protein: CASSPPGTGLSNSPLHF
clone size: NA; J gene: TRBJ2-7; V gene: TRBV29-1; D gene: NA; CDR3 DNA: TGCAGCGTTGAGAGGGATACCTACGAGCAGTACTTC; CDR3 protein: CSVERDTYEQYF
clone size: NA; J gene: TRBJ1-4; V gene: TRBV27; D gene: NA; CDR3 DNA: TGTGCCAGCACCTCCTTGGGAGGGGGAGGCGAAAAACTGTTTTTT; CDR3 protein: CASTSLGGGGEKLFF
clone size: NA; J gene: TRBJ1-1; V gene: TRBV6-5; D gene: NA; CDR3 DNA: TGTGCCAGCAGTTATCAAACTACAGGCCCTGGGGCTTTCTTT; CDR3 protein: CASSYQTTGPGAFF
clone size: few; J gene: TRBJ2-3; V gene: TRBV23-1; D gene: NA; CDR3 DNA: TGCGCCAGCAGTCAATCTCGGCGGTTCACAGATACGCAGTATTTT; CDR3 protein: CASSQSRRFTDTQYF
clone size: NA; J gene: TRBJ1-1; V gene: TRBV3-1/TRBV3-2; D gene: NA; CDR3 DNA: TGTGCCAGCAGCCGCAGCGGGGCGCTTAACACTGAAGCTTTCTTT; CDR3 protein: CASSRSGALNTEAFF